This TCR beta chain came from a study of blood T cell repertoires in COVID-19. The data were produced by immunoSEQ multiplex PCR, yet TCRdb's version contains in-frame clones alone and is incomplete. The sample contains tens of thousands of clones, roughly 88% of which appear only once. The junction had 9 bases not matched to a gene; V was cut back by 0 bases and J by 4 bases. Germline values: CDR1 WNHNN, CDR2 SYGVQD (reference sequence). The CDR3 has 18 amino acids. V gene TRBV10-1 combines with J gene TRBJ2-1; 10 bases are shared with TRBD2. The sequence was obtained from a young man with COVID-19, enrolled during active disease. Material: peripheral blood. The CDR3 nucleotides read TGCGCCAGCAGTGAGTCCCCTGGAACTAGCGGGAAGTACAATGAGCAGTTCTTC. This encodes CASSESPGTSGKYNEQFF.